This paragraph reports one T cell receptor beta chain. TCRdb's copy holds only in-frame clones and misses some; the assay was immunoSEQ multiplex PCR. The sample has 87,000 or so clones; roughly 87% are singletons. CDR1 DFQATT and CDR2 SNEGSKA come from the germline V gene (reference sequence). The CDR3 totals 11 residues. The data derive from a study of blood T cell repertoires in COVID-19. The specimen sequenced was peripheral blood. This chain connects TRBV20-1 to TRBJ2-1; TRBD1 matches 8 bases. The sequence derives from a woman older than 75 with acute or convalescent COVID-19. CDR3 bases: TGCCACGCGGACAGGGAAAATGAGCAGTTCTTC. The encoded protein is CHADRENEQFF.